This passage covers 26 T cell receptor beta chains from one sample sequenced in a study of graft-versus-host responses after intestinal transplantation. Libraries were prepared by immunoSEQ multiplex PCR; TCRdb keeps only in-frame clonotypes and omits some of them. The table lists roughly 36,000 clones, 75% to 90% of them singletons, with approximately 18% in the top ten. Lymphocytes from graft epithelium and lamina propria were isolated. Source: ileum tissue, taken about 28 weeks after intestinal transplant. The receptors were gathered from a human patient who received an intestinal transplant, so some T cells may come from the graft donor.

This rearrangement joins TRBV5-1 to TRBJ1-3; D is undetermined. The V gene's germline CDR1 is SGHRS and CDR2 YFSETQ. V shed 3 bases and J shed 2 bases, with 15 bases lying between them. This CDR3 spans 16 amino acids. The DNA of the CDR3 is TGCGCCAGCAGCTCCATGGGGTCCCCTCCTGGAAACACCATATATTTT. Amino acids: CASSSMGSPPGNTIYF. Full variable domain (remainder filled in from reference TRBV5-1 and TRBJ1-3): KAGVTQTPRYLIKTRGQQVTLSCSPISGHRSVSWYQQTPGQGLQFLFEYFSETQRNKGNFPGRFSGRQFSNSRSEMNVSTLELGDSALYLCASSSMGSPPGNTIYFGEGSWLTVV.

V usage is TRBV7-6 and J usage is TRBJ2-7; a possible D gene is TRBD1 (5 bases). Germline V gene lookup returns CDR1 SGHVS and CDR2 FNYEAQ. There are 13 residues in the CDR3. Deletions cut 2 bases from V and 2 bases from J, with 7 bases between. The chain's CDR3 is CASSLTGAYEQYF. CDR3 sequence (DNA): TGTGCCAGCAGCTTAACAGGAGCCTACGAGCAGTACTTC.

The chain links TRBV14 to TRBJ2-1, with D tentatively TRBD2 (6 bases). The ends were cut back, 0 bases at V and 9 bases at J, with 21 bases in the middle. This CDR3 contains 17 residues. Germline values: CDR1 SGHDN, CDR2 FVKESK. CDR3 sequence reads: CASSQDHGGIIYGEQFF. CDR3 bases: TGTGCCAGCAGCCAAGATCACGGCGGGATCATCTACGGTGAGCAGTTCTTC.

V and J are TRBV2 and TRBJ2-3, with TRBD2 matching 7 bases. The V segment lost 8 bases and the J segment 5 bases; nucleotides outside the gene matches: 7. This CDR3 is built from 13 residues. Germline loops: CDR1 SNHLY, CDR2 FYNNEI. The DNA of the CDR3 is TGTGCCAGCGATAGCAGGGAGGGAGATACGCAGTATTTT. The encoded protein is CASDSREGDTQYF.

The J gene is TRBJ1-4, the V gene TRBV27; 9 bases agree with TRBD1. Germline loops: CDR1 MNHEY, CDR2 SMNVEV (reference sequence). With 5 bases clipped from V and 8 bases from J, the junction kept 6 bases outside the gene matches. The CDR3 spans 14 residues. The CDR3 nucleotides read TGTGCCAGCAGTGTAGGACAGGGGAAGGAAAAACTGTTTTTT. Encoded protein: CASSVGQGKEKLFF.

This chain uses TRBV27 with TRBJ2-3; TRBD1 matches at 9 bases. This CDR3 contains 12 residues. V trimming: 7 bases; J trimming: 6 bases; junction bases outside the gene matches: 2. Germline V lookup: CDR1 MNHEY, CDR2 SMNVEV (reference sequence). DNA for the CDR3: TGTGCCAGCACCGGACAGGGGGATACGCAGTATTTT. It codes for CASTGQGDTQYF.

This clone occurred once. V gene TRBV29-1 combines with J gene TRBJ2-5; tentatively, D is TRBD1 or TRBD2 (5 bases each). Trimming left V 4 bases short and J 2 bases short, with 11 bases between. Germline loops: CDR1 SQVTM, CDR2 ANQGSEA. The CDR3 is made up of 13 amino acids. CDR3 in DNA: TGCAGCGTTGGGGACGGGCCTCAAGAGACCCAGTACTTC. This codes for CSVGDGPQETQYF.

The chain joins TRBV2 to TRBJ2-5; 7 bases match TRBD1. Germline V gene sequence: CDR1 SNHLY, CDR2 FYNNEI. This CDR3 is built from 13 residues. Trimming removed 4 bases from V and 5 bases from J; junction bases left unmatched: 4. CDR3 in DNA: TGTGCCAGCAGTGCGCAGGGGGAGGAGACCCAGTACTTC. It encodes CASSAQGEETQYF.

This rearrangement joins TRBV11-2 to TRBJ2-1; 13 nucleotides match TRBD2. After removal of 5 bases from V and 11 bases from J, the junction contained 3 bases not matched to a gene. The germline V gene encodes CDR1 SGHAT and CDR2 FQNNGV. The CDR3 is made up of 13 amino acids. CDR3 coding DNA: TGTGCCAGCAGCCCGGGACTAGCGGGACAGCAGTTCTTC. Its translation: CASSPGLAGQQFF.

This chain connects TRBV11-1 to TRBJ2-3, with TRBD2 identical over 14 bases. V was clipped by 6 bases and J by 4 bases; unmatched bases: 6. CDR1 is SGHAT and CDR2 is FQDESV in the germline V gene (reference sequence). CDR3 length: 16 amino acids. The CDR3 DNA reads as TGTGCCAGCAGTTACCCGACTAGCGGGGGGGCAGATACGCAGTATTTT. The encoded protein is CASSYPTSGGADTQYF.

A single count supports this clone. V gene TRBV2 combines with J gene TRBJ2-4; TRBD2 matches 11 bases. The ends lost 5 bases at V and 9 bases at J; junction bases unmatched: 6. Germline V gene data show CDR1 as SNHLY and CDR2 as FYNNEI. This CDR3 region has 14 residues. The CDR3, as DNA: TGTGCCAGCAGTACTAGCGGGGGCAGAGGCATTCAGTACTTC. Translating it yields CASSTSGGRGIQYF.

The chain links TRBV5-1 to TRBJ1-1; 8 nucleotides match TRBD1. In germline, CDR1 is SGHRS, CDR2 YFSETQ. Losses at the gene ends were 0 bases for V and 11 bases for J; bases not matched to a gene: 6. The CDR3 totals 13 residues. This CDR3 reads CASSLAPGGQAFF. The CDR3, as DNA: TGCGCCAGCAGCTTGGCCCCAGGGGGCCAGGCTTTCTTT.

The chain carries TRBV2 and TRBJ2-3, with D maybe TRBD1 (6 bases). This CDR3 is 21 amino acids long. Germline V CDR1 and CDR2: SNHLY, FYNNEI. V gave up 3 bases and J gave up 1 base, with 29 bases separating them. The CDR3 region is CASSEVLGAWVSAGGTDTQYF. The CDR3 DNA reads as TGTGCCAGCAGTGAGGTGTTGGGGGCGTGGGTCTCTGCAGGGGGCACAGATACGCAGTATTTT.

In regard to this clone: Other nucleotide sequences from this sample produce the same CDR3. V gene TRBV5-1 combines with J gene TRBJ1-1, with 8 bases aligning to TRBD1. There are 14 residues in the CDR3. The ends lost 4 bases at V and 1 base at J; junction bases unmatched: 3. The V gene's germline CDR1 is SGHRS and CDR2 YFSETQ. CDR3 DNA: TGCGCCAGCAGCCCCGGGACAGGGAACACTGAAGCTTTCTTT. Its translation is CASSPGTGNTEAFF. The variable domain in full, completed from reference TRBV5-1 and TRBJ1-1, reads KAGVTQTPRYLIKTRGQQVTLSCSPISGHRSVSWYQQTPGQGLQFLFEYFSETQRNKGNFPGRFSGRQFSNSRSEMNVSTLELGDSALYLCASSPGTGNTEAFFGQGTRLTVV.

CDR3: CSARDRGEQYF. CDR3 DNA sequence: TGCAGTGCTAGAGATCGGGGCGAGCAGTACTTC. The V and J genes are TRBV20-1 and TRBJ2-7; TRBD2 is a possible D gene (5 bases). CDR1 DFQATT and CDR2 SNEGSKA come from the germline V gene (reference sequence). This CDR3 is 11 amino acids long. V shed 0 bases and J shed 6 bases, with 6 bases lying between them.

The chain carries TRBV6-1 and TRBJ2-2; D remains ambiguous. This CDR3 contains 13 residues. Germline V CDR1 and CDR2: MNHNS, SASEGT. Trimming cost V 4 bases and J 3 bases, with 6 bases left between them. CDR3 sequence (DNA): TGTGCCAGCAGTGTCCAGGACACCGGGGAGCTGTTTTTT. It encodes CASSVQDTGELFF.

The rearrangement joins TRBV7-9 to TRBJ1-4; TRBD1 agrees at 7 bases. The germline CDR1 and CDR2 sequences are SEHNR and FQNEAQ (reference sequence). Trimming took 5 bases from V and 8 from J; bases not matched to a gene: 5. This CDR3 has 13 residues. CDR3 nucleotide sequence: TGTGCCAGCAGCCGACAGGGAGAGGAAAAACTGTTTTTT. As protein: CASSRQGEEKLFF.

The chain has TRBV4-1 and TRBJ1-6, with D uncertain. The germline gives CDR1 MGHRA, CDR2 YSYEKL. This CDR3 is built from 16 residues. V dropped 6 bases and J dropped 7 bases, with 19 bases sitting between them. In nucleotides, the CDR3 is TGCGCCAGCAGATCCCCTTTGATTGGTGGGAATTCACCCCTCCACTTT. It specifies CASRSPLIGGNSPLHF.

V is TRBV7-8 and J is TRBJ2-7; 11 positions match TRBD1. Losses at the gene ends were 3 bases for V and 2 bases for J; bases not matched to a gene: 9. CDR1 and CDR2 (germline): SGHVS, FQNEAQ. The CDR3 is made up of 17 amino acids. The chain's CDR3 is CASSLAGQGVIAYEQYF. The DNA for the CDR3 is TGTGCCAGCAGCTTGGCGGGACAGGGGGTCATCGCCTACGAGCAGTACTTC.

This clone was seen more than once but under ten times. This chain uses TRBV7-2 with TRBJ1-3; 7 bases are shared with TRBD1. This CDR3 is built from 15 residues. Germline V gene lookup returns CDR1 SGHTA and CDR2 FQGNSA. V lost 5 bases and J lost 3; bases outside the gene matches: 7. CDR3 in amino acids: CASSAMTGFGNTIYF. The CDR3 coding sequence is TGTGCCAGCAGCGCTATGACAGGGTTTGGAAACACCATATATTTT.

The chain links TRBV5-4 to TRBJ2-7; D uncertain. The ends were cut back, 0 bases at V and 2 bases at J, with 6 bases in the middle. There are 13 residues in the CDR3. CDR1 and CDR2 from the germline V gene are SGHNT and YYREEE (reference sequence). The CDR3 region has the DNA TGTGCCAGCAGCTTGGGCAGACCCTACGAGCAGTACTTC. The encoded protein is CASSLGRPYEQYF.

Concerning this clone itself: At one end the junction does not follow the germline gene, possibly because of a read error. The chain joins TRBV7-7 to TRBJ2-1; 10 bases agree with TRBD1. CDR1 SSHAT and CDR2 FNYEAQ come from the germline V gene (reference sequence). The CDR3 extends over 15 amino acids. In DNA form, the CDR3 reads TGTGCTAGCAGCCCGCGATGGGACAGGGGCAATGAGCAGTTCTTC. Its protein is CASSPRWDRGNEQFF.

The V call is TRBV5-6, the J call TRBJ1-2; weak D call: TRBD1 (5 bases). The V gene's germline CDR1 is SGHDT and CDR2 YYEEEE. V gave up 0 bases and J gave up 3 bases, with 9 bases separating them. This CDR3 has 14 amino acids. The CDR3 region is CASSLVDRYYGYTF. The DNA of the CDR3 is TGTGCCAGCAGCTTGGTCGACAGATACTATGGCTACACCTTC.

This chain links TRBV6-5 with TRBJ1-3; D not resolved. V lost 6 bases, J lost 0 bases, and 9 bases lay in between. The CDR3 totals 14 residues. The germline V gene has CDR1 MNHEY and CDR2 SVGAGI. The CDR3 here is CASSPSNSGNTIYF. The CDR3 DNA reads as TGTGCCAGCAGCCCGTCTAACTCTGGAAACACCATATATTTT.

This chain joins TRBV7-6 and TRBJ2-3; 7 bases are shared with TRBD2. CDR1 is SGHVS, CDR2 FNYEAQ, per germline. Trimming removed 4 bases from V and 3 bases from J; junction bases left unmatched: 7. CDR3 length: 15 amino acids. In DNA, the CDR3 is TGTGCCAGCAGCTATAGCGGGTCCGTGACAGATACGCAGTATTTT. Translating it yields CASSYSGSVTDTQYF.

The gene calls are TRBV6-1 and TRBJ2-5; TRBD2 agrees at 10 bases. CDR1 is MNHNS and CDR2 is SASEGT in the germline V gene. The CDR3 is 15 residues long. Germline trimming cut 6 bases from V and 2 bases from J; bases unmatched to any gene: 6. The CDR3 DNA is TGTGCCAGCAGCAGGACTAGCGGTATTCAAGAGACCCAGTACTTC. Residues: CASSRTSGIQETQYF.